This TCR beta chain was identified during a study of radiotherapy plus CTLA-4 blockade in lung cancer. Background on the study: Among enrolled patients, less than 20% responded and around 30% achieved disease control. Study-level results: An expansion of tumor-derived TCR clones occurred in blood after radiotherapy plus ipilimumab. How blood T cell clones changed early, along with interferon-beta, reportedly forecast response best.

In the case of this clone: Its specificity is not known.

TCRdb's table, derived via immunoSEQ multiplex PCR, lists solely in-frame clones and lacks some. The sample has around 82,000 clones, around 80% seen once. Those patients who had chemo-refractory metastatic non-small-cell lung cancer were given focal radiation along with CTLA-4 blockade through ipilimumab. Looked up from germline, CDR1 is MGHRA and CDR2 is YSYEKL. V lost 0 bases, J lost 12 bases, and 12 bases lay in between. The CDR3 loop spans 14 amino acids. This chain connects TRBV4-1 to TRBJ1-6; a possible D gene is TRBD1 (5 bases). The starting material was peripheral blood, obtained from a patient treated with radiotherapy plus ipilimumab. The receptor's source is a human donor with non-small cell lung cancer who had stable disease on radiotherapy plus ipilimumab. CDR3: CASSQEGQLLPLHF. DNA of the CDR3: TGCGCCAGCAGCCAAGAAGGACAACTCTTACCCCTCCACTTT.